The clone carrying this T cell receptor (beta chain) has more than one count but fewer than ten. The target antigen is unknown. The data were taken from a study of T cells in Graves' hyperthyroidism and ophthalmopathy. V was pared by 8 bases and J by 6 bases, with 12 bases between. The CDR3 extends over 12 amino acids. Germline CDR1 and CDR2: WSHSY and SAAADI. Study observations and caveats: Clonotypes that were expanded in thyroid above 0.001 mostly appeared in blood too.

Ophthalmopathy patients showed a Clinical Activity Score of at least 3, NOSPECS grade of at least 4 and duration under 3 months. What was amplified from RNA transcripts were TCR beta CDR3 regions. When the TCR CDR3 underwent first-round RT-PCR, the HTBI primer set was used. TCRdb recomputed calls from the multiplex PCR reads with MiXCR, one row per CDR3 protein. Of around 600,000 distinct CDR3 sequences in the sample, approximately 14% are singletons; the top ten hold around 13%. This receptor was taken from a woman aged 50 to 60 with Graves' ophthalmopathy. The sequenced sample was blood. V gene TRBV10-2 combines with J gene TRBJ2-3, with D unclear. The CDR3 region has the DNA TGCGCCAGCGGACCGAGAAAGGATACGCAGTATTTT. Residues: CASGPRKDTQYF.